This entry lists 27 T cell receptor beta chains sequenced from one sample in a study of T-cell memory formation after mild COVID-19. MiXCR was run by TCRdb on the 5' RACE reads, yielding one entry per CDR3 protein. Of around 450,000 distinct CDR3 sequences in the sample, less than 25% were seen once. The specimen was PBMCs or a T cell subset sorted from them (not recorded which). Every receptor here comes from an adult woman who had mild COVID-19 (a few samples of this study predate the infection). Cell type and time point are not known.

This clonotype was detected only a few times. The rearrangement joins TRBV15 to TRBJ2-7; the D is unclear. With 5 bases removed from V and 2 bases from J, the gap between germline ends came to 7 bases. CDR1 and CDR2 from the germline V gene are LNHNV and YYDKDF (reference sequence). The CDR3 runs to 12 residues. The CDR3 protein is CATSEIPYEQYF. Written as DNA, the CDR3 is TGTGCCACCAGCGAAATTCCCTACGAGCAGTACTTC.

V and J are TRBV29-1 and TRBJ2-1; 11 bases agree with TRBD2. V lost 4 bases to trimming and J lost 0 bases; unmatched junction nucleotides: 8. CDR3 length equals 17 residues. Germline CDR1 is SQVTM and CDR2 is ANQGSEA. The CDR3 reads CSVGPGLAESSYNEQFF. In DNA form, the CDR3 reads TGCAGCGTTGGACCGGGACTAGCGGAGAGCTCCTACAATGAGCAGTTCTTC.

This clonotype was detected a few times. This chain joins TRBV5-1 and TRBJ1-1; D unclear. Germline V gives CDR1 SGHRS, CDR2 YFSETQ. The CDR3 consists of 13 residues. V was pared by 0 bases and J by 5 bases, with 8 bases between. The CDR3 DNA follows: TGCGCCAGCAGCTTGGAAGTAGGGACTGAAGCTTTCTTT. Residues: CASSLEVGTEAFF.

The chain combines TRBV12-3 or TRBV12-4 with TRBJ2-7; 10 nucleotides agree with TRBD1. CDR3 length: 15 residues. Trimming took 3 bases from V and 3 from J; bases not matched to a gene: 5. The CDR3: CASSLRDRGLYEQYF. CDR3 DNA sequence: TGTGCCAGCAGTTTGAGGGACAGGGGCCTCTACGAGCAGTACTTC.

In this sample, this clonotype turned up a few times. The chain combines TRBV2 with TRBJ1-1; no clear D gene. Germline V CDR1 and CDR2: SNHLY, FYNNEI. V lost 6 bases and J lost 0, with 11 bases in between. This CDR3 has 14 amino acids. In DNA form, the CDR3 reads TGTGCCAGCAGGGGTGGGTTAATGAACACTGAAGCTTTCTTT. Translated: CASRGGLMNTEAFF.

V and J are TRBV30 and TRBJ2-2; no definite D call. The germline V gene encodes CDR1 GTSNPN and CDR2 SVGIG (reference sequence). This CDR3 contains 12 residues. Trimming left V 2 bases short and J 6 bases short, with 7 bases between. DNA for the CDR3: TGTGCCTGGAGTTCCCCCCCCGGGGAGCTGTTTTTT. The encoded protein is CAWSSPPGELFF.

The chain couples TRBV4-1 to TRBJ2-3; TRBD1 matches 11 bases. The germline CDR1 and CDR2 sequences are MGHRA and YSYEKL. Germline trimming cut 4 bases from V and 0 bases from J; bases unmatched to any gene: 6. The CDR3 consists of 17 residues. The CDR3 nucleotides read TGCGCCAGCAGCCGGTCCGGGACAGGGGGAAGCACAGATACGCAGTATTTT. It yields the protein CASSRSGTGGSTDTQYF.

This clonotype was detected only a few times. The V and J genes are TRBV7-3 and TRBJ1-6; 7 nucleotides agree with TRBD1. The V gene end was trimmed by 6 bases and the J gene end by 4 bases; junction bases not matched to a gene: 3. CDR1 and CDR2 (germline): SGHTA, FQGTGA. The CDR3 length is 14 residues. The CDR3 spells CASSMGQYNSPLHF. Written as DNA, the CDR3 is TGTGCCAGCAGTATGGGACAGTATAATTCACCCCTCCACTTT. The variable domain in full, completed from reference TRBV7-3 and TRBJ1-6, reads GAGVSQTPSNKVTEKGKYVELRCDPISGHTALYWYRQSLGQGPEFLIYFQGTGAADDSGLPNDRFFAVRPEGSVSTLKIQRTERGDSAVYLCASSMGQYNSPLHFGNGTRLTVT.

This clonotype appeared a few times. The chain recombines TRBV5-1 with TRBJ2-3; 7 nucleotides line up with TRBD2. The V and J ends lost 5 bases and 4 bases, in that order; junction bases with no gene match: 10. This CDR3 comprises 15 residues. CDR1 is SGHRS, CDR2 YFSETQ, per germline. The CDR3 here is CASSLPAGVADTQYF. The CDR3 bases are TGCGCCAGCAGTCTCCCGGCGGGAGTCGCAGATACGCAGTATTTT.

This clonotype has only a few counts. V and J are TRBV5-1 and TRBJ2-7, with TRBD1 identical over 10 bases. The germline CDR1 and CDR2 sequences are SGHRS and YFSETQ. V shed 7 bases, J shed 3 bases, and the junction held 7 bases outside the gene matches. The CDR3 length is 14 residues. In nucleotides, the CDR3 is TGCGCCAGCCGGAGCGGACAGGGGGTCTACGAGCAGTACTTC. Residues: CASRSGQGVYEQYF.

This chain joins TRBV7-3 and TRBJ1-2, with 7 bases that match TRBD1. The ends lost 2 bases at V and 1 base at J; junction bases unmatched: 4. The germline V gene has CDR1 SGHTA and CDR2 FQGTGA. The CDR3 sequence is 15 residues long. CDR3 sequence (DNA): TGTGCCAGCAGCTTATCGGGGACAGATAACTATGGCTACACCTTC. As protein: CASSLSGTDNYGYTF.

The chain uses TRBV20-1 and TRBJ1-3; D call uncertain. CDR3 length: 17 residues. V was trimmed by 2 bases and J by 0 bases, leaving 17 bases between them. From germline, CDR1 is DFQATT and CDR2 SNEGSKA (reference sequence). The CDR3 nucleotides read TGCAGTGCTAGACCACGAATCTGGGGAGTCTCTGGAAACACCATATATTTT. It yields the protein CSARPRIWGVSGNTIYF.

This clonotype turned up a few times. This chain connects TRBV5-1 to TRBJ2-6; 8 bases map to TRBD2. CDR3 length: 16 residues. Germline V lookup: CDR1 SGHRS, CDR2 YFSETQ. Trimming at V came to 0 bases and at J to 4 bases, leaving 3 bases not matched to a gene. CDR3 sequence: CASSLVAGSGANVLTF. The CDR3 region has the DNA TGCGCCAGCAGCTTGGTAGCGGGGTCCGGGGCCAACGTCCTGACTTTC.

V is TRBV12-3 or TRBV12-4 and J is TRBJ1-5; D is perhaps TRBD1 (6 bases). The CDR3 runs 15 residues. Trimming took 6 bases from V and 5 from J, leaving 17 bases between them. CDR3 in amino acids: CASSQTGNRDQPQHF. The CDR3 nucleotides read TGTGCCAGCAGCCAAACAGGGAATAGGGATCAGCCCCAGCATTTT.

V gene TRBV6-2 or TRBV6-3 combines with J gene TRBJ2-5; 7 bases fit TRBD2. V dropped 2 bases and J dropped 9; count of bases not matched to a gene: 6. Germline V gene data show CDR1 as MNHEY and CDR2 as SVGEGT. CDR3 size: 13 residues. The CDR3 sequence: CASSYTSASAQYF. In DNA form, the CDR3 reads TGTGCCAGCAGTTACACTAGCGCGTCGGCCCAGTACTTC.

This clonotype appeared a few times. The chain uses TRBV2 and TRBJ2-4; no clear D. Germline values: CDR1 SNHLY, CDR2 FYNNEI. The CDR3 sequence is 13 residues long. The germline V and J ends were trimmed by 6 bases and 9 bases, with 15 bases remaining between them. This CDR3 reads CASRTGSSGIQYF. CDR3 nucleotides: TGTGCCAGCAGGACGGGTTCCTCGGGCATTCAGTACTTC.

This clonotype was picked up a small number of times. The chain carries TRBV5-1 and TRBJ2-1; perhaps TRBD1 as D (5 bases). This CDR3 spans 13 amino acids. V lost 0 bases and J 7 bases, leaving 8 bases between the germline ends. The germline gives CDR1 SGHRS, CDR2 YFSETQ. The CDR3 protein is CASSLARENEQFF. DNA of the CDR3: TGCGCCAGCAGCTTGGCCAGGGAAAATGAGCAGTTCTTC. The full variable domain, completed using reference TRBV5-1 and TRBJ2-1, is KAGVTQTPRYLIKTRGQQVTLSCSPISGHRSVSWYQQTPGQGLQFLFEYFSETQRNKGNFPGRFSGRQFSNSRSEMNVSTLELGDSALYLCASSLARENEQFFGPGTRLTVL.

The chain recombines TRBV20-1 with TRBJ2-1; 9 bases align to TRBD2. CDR3 length: 15 residues. CDR1 DFQATT and CDR2 SNEGSKA come from the germline V gene (reference sequence). V lost 0 bases and J lost 12; bases outside the gene matches: 12. CDR3 in DNA: TGCAGTGCTAGAGATGCCGGGACTAGCTCGTCGGTGCAGTTCTTC. As protein: CSARDAGTSSSVQFF.

This clonotype showed up just a few times. The chain joins TRBV5-1 to TRBJ1-2, with a possible D match to TRBD1 (5 bases). V was pared by 4 bases and J by 4 bases, with 17 bases between. CDR1 and CDR2 (germline): SGHRS, YFSETQ. This CDR3 has 15 residues. The chain's CDR3 is CASSPTNQGGYGYTF. The CDR3 DNA reads TGCGCCAGCAGCCCAACTAATCAGGGAGGCTATGGCTACACCTTC.

This clonotype has more than one count but fewer than ten. The chain recombines TRBV6-1 with TRBJ1-2; no reliable D call. Per germline, CDR1 MNHNS and CDR2 SASEGT. CDR3 length equals 13 residues. The V end was cut by 2 bases, the J end by 2 bases, with 6 bases between. DNA for the CDR3: TGTGCCAGCAGTGAATCAGGAAACTATGGCTACACCTTC. Translated: CASSESGNYGYTF.

V usage is TRBV4-2 and J usage is TRBJ2-3; 9 bases are shared with TRBD2. Trimming took 0 bases from V and 3 from J; bases not matched to a gene: 7. CDR3 size: 17 residues. Germline CDR1 reads LGHNA; CDR2 reads YNFKEQ. The CDR3 DNA reads as TGTGCCAGCAGCCAAGAAGGTAGCGGGAGCCCTACAGATACGCAGTATTTT. Amino acid sequence: CASSQEGSGSPTDTQYF.

In its sample, this clonotype was seen many times. V is TRBV7-8 and J is TRBJ2-1; a weak D match, TRBD1 (5 bases). Germline CDR1 SGHVS, CDR2 FQNEAQ. This CDR3 region has 12 residues. V was trimmed by 4 bases and J by 7 bases, leaving 8 bases between them. CDR3 sequence: CASSSKGNEQFF. The CDR3 region has the DNA TGTGCCAGCAGCTCGAAGGGGAATGAGCAGTTCTTC. Full variable domain (rest looked up from reference TRBV7-8 and TRBJ2-1): GAGVSQSPRYKVAKRGQDVALRCDPISGHVSLFWYQQALGQGPEFLTYFQNEAQLDKSGLPSDRFFAERPEGSVSTLKIQRTQQEDSAVYLCASSSKGNEQFFGPGTRLTVL.

This chain connects TRBV9 to TRBJ2-1; TRBD2 aligns across 7 bases. Germline V gene lookup returns CDR1 SGDLS and CDR2 YYNGEE. There are 16 residues in the CDR3. V lost 4 bases, J lost 6 bases, and 13 bases stayed unmatched. CDR3 coding DNA: TGTGCCAGCAGCCCTAGCGGCTCCCCAACACTCAATGAGCAGTTCTTC. It encodes CASSPSGSPTLNEQFF.

V usage is TRBV19 and J usage is TRBJ2-7, with TRBD1 matching over 8 bases. V lost 3 bases to trimming and J lost 5 bases; unmatched junction nucleotides: 12. Germline CDR1 LNHDA, CDR2 SQIVND (reference sequence). The CDR3 loop spans 16 amino acids. The CDR3 nucleotides read TGTGCCAGTAGTATCTCGATGGGACAGGCTTTCCACGAGCAGTACTTC. Amino acids: CASSISMGQAFHEQYF. Full variable domain (rest looked up from reference TRBV19 and TRBJ2-7): DGGITQSPKYLFRKEGQNVTLSCEQNLNHDAMYWYRQDPGQGLRLIYYSQIVNDFQKGDIAEGYSVSREKKESFPLTVTSAQKNPTAFYLCASSISMGQAFHEQYFGPGTRLTVT.

This clonotype has just a few counts. The rearrangement joins TRBV20-1 to TRBJ2-7; D may match TRBD1 or TRBD2 (5 bases each). CDR1 and CDR2 from the germline V gene are DFQATT and SNEGSKA (reference sequence). Trimming took off 1 base at V and 7 bases at J, with 17 bases between the two ends. There are 14 residues in the CDR3. The CDR3, as DNA: TGCAGTGCTAGAGGGGGACCTGCAAATAGGGAGCAGTACTTC. It is translated as CSARGGPANREQYF.

This rearrangement joins TRBV4-3 to TRBJ2-3; weak D call: TRBD2 (5 bases). Germline V gene sequence: CDR1 LGHNA, CDR2 YSLEER. The CDR3 contains 15 residues. Trimming took 0 bases from V and 0 from J, leaving 7 bases between them. The CDR3 here is CASSQERESTDTQYF. The CDR3 region has the DNA TGCGCCAGCAGCCAAGAGAGGGAGAGCACAGATACGCAGTATTTT.

The chain uses TRBV6-1 and TRBJ2-1; 7 positions match TRBD1. CDR3 length equals 15 residues. The ends lost 8 bases at V and 3 bases at J; junction bases unmatched: 10. In germline, CDR1 is MNHNS, CDR2 SASEGT. The CDR3 DNA follows: TGTGCCAGCGGGGCCTGGACAGGCCTCTACAATGAGCAGTTCTTC. Translation gives CASGAWTGLYNEQFF.